Each of the 10 T cell receptor beta chains below was sequenced from the same sample in a study of shared clonotypes between healthy human individuals. The method was immunoSEQ multiplex PCR; TCRdb's version includes in-frame clones alone and lacks a portion of them. This table holds about 490,000 clones, 79% found once. The sequenced material came from PBMCs. The receptors were sampled from a woman aged 40-49 years in good health. Some clones in this sample may be carry-over from other donors' samples.

As regards this clone: Germline is not matched at one junction end, which may reflect a read error. This chain uses TRBV7-7 with TRBJ2-1, with D possibly matching TRBD1 (6 bases). Germline V gene lookup returns CDR1 SSHAT and CDR2 FNYEAQ (reference sequence). CDR3 length: 13 residues. The CDR3 region is CASSRHREDEQFF. CDR3 bases: TGTGCTAGCAGCAGACACAGGGAAGATGAGCAGTTCTTC.

The V call is TRBV20-1, the J call TRBJ2-7; no firm D call. CDR3 length: 10 amino acids. The V end was cut by 0 bases, the J end by 7 bases, with 4 bases between. Looked up from germline, CDR1 is DFQATT and CDR2 is SNEGSKA (reference sequence). The CDR3 DNA reads TGCAGTGCTAGAGAGGTTGAGCAGTACTTC. Translation gives CSAREVEQYF.

Comment on this clone: At one end, the junction sequence differs from germline, possibly due to a read error. Other DNA sequences from this sample encode an identical CDR3 as well. The gene calls are TRBV7-2 and TRBJ2-3, with D uncertain. The CDR3 contains 14 residues. Looked up from germline, CDR1 is SGHTA and CDR2 is FQGNSA. CDR3 nucleotide sequence: TGTGCTAGCAGCTCCCTGCCTCGCACAGATACGCAGTATTTT. Translated, it gives CASSSLPRTDTQYF.

The J gene is TRBJ2-7, the V gene TRBV4-3; D ambiguous. Trimming pared 1 base from V and 3 bases from J, leaving 7 bases between. The CDR3 runs 13 residues. CDR1 and CDR2 (germline): LGHNA, YSLEER. Written as DNA, the CDR3 is TGCGCCAGCAGCCAAGGTGGGGACTACGAGCAGTACTTC. Translation: CASSQGGDYEQYF.

The chain carries TRBV7-9 and TRBJ1-4; D gene unclear. There are 15 residues in the CDR3. Between the trimmed V and J ends, which lost 4 bases and 8 bases, there was a span of 17 bases. CDR1 SEHNR and CDR2 FQNEAQ come from the germline V gene (reference sequence). The CDR3, as DNA: TGTGCCAGCAGCTCAACGGAGACTACTGGGGAAAAACTGTTTTTT. Translating it yields CASSSTETTGEKLFF.

The V and J genes are TRBV5-1 and TRBJ1-2; D is unresolved. This CDR3 has 15 amino acids. Trimming pared 0 bases from V and 3 bases from J, leaving 12 bases between. Germline CDR1 reads SGHRS; CDR2 reads YFSETQ. CDR3 in DNA: TGCGCCAGCAGCTTGGTATCAGATAATTACTATGGCTACACCTTC. Translation gives CASSLVSDNYYGYTF.

V is TRBV7-2 and J is TRBJ2-2; D gene ambiguous. Trimming left V 1 base short and J 3 bases short, with 9 bases between. Germline CDR1 reads SGHTA; CDR2 reads FQGNSA. This CDR3 region has 15 residues. CDR3 protein: CASSLVWGYTGELFF. CDR3 nucleotide sequence: TGTGCCAGCAGCTTAGTGTGGGGATACACCGGGGAGCTGTTTTTT.

The CDR3 region has the DNA TGTGCCTGGAGTGTAGGGCGGTACACAGATACGCAGTATTTT. Protein: CAWSVGRYTDTQYF. J is TRBJ2-3 and V is TRBV30; D ambiguous. CDR1 is GTSNPN and CDR2 is SVGIG in the germline V gene (reference sequence). The CDR3 has 14 residues. The V end was cut by 0 bases, the J end by 2 bases, with 9 bases between.

The chain carries TRBV10-3 and TRBJ2-3, with D possibly matching TRBD2 (6 bases). The CDR3 sequence is 19 residues long. V was pared by 3 bases and J by 0 bases, with 22 bases between. The V gene's germline CDR1 is ENHRY and CDR2 SYGVKD. CDR3 amino acids: CAISDPGGLARASTDTQYF. The CDR3 coding sequence is TGTGCCATCAGTGACCCCGGAGGGCTAGCGCGTGCTAGCACAGATACGCAGTATTTT.

With respect to this clone: At the DNA level, this CDR3 is encoded by other sequences in the same sample as well. V and J are TRBV18 and TRBJ1-4; D uncertain. The ends were cut back, 3 bases at V and 5 bases at J, with 10 bases in the middle. The CDR3 sequence is 14 residues long. Germline V gene sequence: CDR1 KGHSH, CDR2 LQKENI. CDR3 sequence reads: CASSPLRTNEKLFF. The CDR3 DNA reads as TGTGCCAGCTCACCGCTCCGGACGAATGAAAAACTGTTTTTT.